The 19 T cell receptor beta chains listed next were all sequenced from one sample in a study of T cell responses to AZD1222 COVID-19 vaccine. Clones were sequenced by immunoSEQ multiplex PCR, and TCRdb holds only the in-frame ones, with some missing. This sample yields around 180,000 clones, of which about 87% are seen a single time; under 3.5% belongs to the top ten. Here the sequenced sample was peripheral blood, taken on day 0 of MenACWY control vaccination. The origin of the receptors is an adult in good health.

V gene TRBV24-1 combines with J gene TRBJ2-1; 8 positions match TRBD2. Germline V gene sequence: CDR1 KGHDR, CDR2 SFDVKD. V was clipped by 9 bases and J by 2 bases; unmatched bases: 17. The CDR3 runs 18 residues. DNA for the CDR3: TGTGCCACCCTTGCTCCGGCAGCGGGGGACGCAACCTACAATGAGCAGTTCTTC. Protein product: CATLAPAAGDATYNEQFF.

The chain has TRBV6-5 and TRBJ2-5, with a possible D match to TRBD1 (5 bases). The CDR3 is 14 residues long. The germline V and J ends were trimmed by 6 bases and 4 bases, with 15 bases remaining between them. Germline V lookup: CDR1 MNHEY, CDR2 SVGAGI. The chain's CDR3 is CASRSQGTGETQYF. CDR3 DNA: TGTGCCAGCAGATCTCAGGGTACAGGAGAGACCCAGTACTTC.

This clone has a single count. The chain employs TRBV7-8 and TRBJ2-3; TRBD2 matches at 9 bases. There are 15 residues in the CDR3. Trimming cost V 1 base and J 3 bases; bases outside gene matches: 2. Germline-derived CDR1 and CDR2 are SGHVS and FQNEAQ. CDR3 loop: CASSLGAGGTDTQYF. In DNA form, the CDR3 reads TGTGCCAGCAGCTTAGGAGCGGGAGGAACAGATACGCAGTATTTT.

The chain links TRBV4-2 to TRBJ2-3, with 7 bases aligning to TRBD2. The CDR3 loop spans 18 amino acids. Germline assignment: CDR1 LGHNA and CDR2 YNFKEQ. V was pared by 0 bases and J by 4 bases, with 13 bases of the junction left unmatched. CDR3 sequence (DNA): TGTGCCAGCAGCCAAGATCTCCGAGCGGGGATGGTCGCAGATACGCAGTATTTT. Translation gives CASSQDLRAGMVADTQYF.

This clone was detected only a few times. This rearrangement joins TRBV20-1 to TRBJ2-1; D is unclear. Trimming took off 1 base at V and 5 bases at J, with 3 bases between the two ends. Germline loops: CDR1 DFQATT, CDR2 SNEGSKA (reference sequence). The CDR3 loop spans 11 amino acids. CDR3 in DNA: TGCAGTGCTAGAGGGCACAATGAGCAGTTCTTC. Its protein is CSARGHNEQFF.

This chain joins TRBV24-1 and TRBJ2-2; D gene unclear. This CDR3 is 14 amino acids long. V dropped 7 bases and J dropped 0 bases, with 8 bases sitting between them. The germline gives CDR1 KGHDR, CDR2 SFDVKD. The CDR3 protein is CATRQATNTGELFF. In nucleotides, the CDR3 is TGTGCCACCAGGCAGGCGACGAACACCGGGGAGCTGTTTTTT.

This clone has just one count. This rearrangement joins TRBV3-1 (or the pseudogene TRBV3-2) to TRBJ2-3; D perhaps matches TRBD2 (5 bases). Germline assignment: CDR1 LGHDT and CDR2 YNNKEL (reference sequence). CDR3 size: 14 residues. The V end was cut by 1 base, the J end by 3 bases, with 8 bases between. CDR3 sequence: CASSQGTPTDTQYF. The CDR3 DNA reads as TGTGCCAGCAGCCAAGGGACTCCTACAGATACGCAGTATTTT.

The V call is TRBV19, the J call TRBJ2-7; D is uncertain. The CDR3 length is 14 residues. CDR1 LNHDA and CDR2 SQIVND come from the germline V gene (reference sequence). Trimming removed 7 bases at V and 0 bases at J, with 13 bases between. The CDR3 DNA follows: TGTGCCAGTAAGGTCGGAATGGGCTCCTACGAGCAGTACTTC. Translated, it gives CASKVGMGSYEQYF.

The V gene is TRBV12-3 or TRBV12-4, the J gene TRBJ1-1; D is unclear. Trimming stripped 3 bases from V and 1 base from J, with 6 bases between. The CDR3 has 13 amino acids. The CDR3 DNA reads as TGTGCCAGCAGTTTGTACGAGAACACTGAAGCTTTCTTT. Protein sequence: CASSLYENTEAFF.

The chain couples TRBV7-2 to TRBJ2-1; D is unresolved. Germline-derived CDR1 and CDR2 are SGHTA and FQGNSA. V was clipped by 1 base and J by 10 bases, with 8 bases between them. This CDR3 contains 12 residues. This CDR3 reads CASSLGFGEQFF. DNA of the CDR3: TGTGCCAGCAGCTTAGGGTTCGGGGAGCAGTTCTTC.

The gene calls are TRBV27 and TRBJ2-7, with D unclear. Trimming removed 5 bases from V and 2 bases from J, with 13 bases in between. This CDR3 spans 14 amino acids. Germline assignment: CDR1 MNHEY and CDR2 SMNVEV (reference sequence). CDR3 loop: CASSASIGPYEQYF. The CDR3 nucleotides read TGTGCCAGCAGTGCCTCAATAGGTCCCTACGAGCAGTACTTC.

The CDR3 here is CASSLAPGPPSQPQHF. CDR3 DNA: TGTGCCAGCAGCTTGGCTCCGGGACCCCCGAGTCAGCCCCAGCATTTT. The genes are TRBV5-5 and TRBJ1-5; possibly TRBD1 for D (5 bases). The CDR3 sequence is 16 residues long. V was trimmed by 0 bases and J by 6 bases, leaving 16 bases between them. In germline, CDR1 is SGHKS, CDR2 YYEKEE (reference sequence).

The chain recombines TRBV25-1 with TRBJ2-4, with 9 nucleotides matching TRBD1. V was clipped by 5 bases and J by 3 bases; unmatched bases: 14. Germline assignment: CDR1 MGHDK and CDR2 SYGVNS. CDR3 length: 18 amino acids. CDR3 region: CASSPENGQGIGKNIQYF. As DNA, the CDR3 is TGTGCCAGCAGTCCCGAAAATGGACAGGGGATTGGCAAAAACATTCAGTACTTC.

This clone was detected a few times. This chain links TRBV28 with TRBJ2-7; TRBD2 is a possible D gene (6 bases). With 6 bases removed from V and 3 bases from J, the gap between germline ends came to 18 bases. There are 15 residues in the CDR3. Germline CDR1 MDHEN, CDR2 SYDVKM. The CDR3 DNA is TGTGCCAGCAGCCCCCGGGGTAGCGGACGCTACGAGCAGTACTTC. This sequence encodes CASSPRGSGRYEQYF. The whole variable domain, remainder taken from reference TRBV28 and TRBJ2-7, is DVKVTQSSRYLVKRTGEKVFLECVQDMDHENMFWYRQDPGLGLRLIYFSYDVKMKEKGDIPEGYSVSREKKERFSLILESASTNQTSMYLCASSPRGSGRYEQYFGPGTRLTVT.

This chain uses TRBV5-1 with TRBJ2-3, with a weak D call TRBD2 (5 bases). Trimming removed 4 bases from V and 0 bases from J, with 6 bases in between. The CDR3 has 13 amino acids. In germline, CDR1 is SGHRS, CDR2 YFSETQ. CDR3 region: CASSEGSTDTQYF. The CDR3, as DNA: TGCGCCAGCAGCGAGGGAAGCACAGATACGCAGTATTTT.

The chain joins TRBV19 to TRBJ1-6; tentatively, D is TRBD1 (6 bases). This CDR3 has 14 amino acids. Germline CDR1 LNHDA, CDR2 SQIVND (reference sequence). Trimming stripped 3 bases from V and 5 bases from J, with 8 bases between. CDR3 in amino acids: CASSIGTNNSPLHF. The CDR3 coding sequence is TGTGCCAGTAGTATCGGGACAAATAATTCACCCCTCCACTTT.

The rearrangement joins TRBV28 to TRBJ2-4; D unclear. The CDR3 is 11 amino acids. Germline V gene lookup returns CDR1 MDHEN and CDR2 SYDVKM. Trimming left V 6 bases short and J 4 bases short, with 4 bases between. The CDR3 sequence: CASSAKNIQYF. CDR3 bases: TGTGCCAGCAGCGCTAAAAACATTCAGTACTTC.

V and J are TRBV19 and TRBJ1-1; no firm D call. Trimming cost V 7 bases and J 1 base, with 10 bases left between them. Germline assignment: CDR1 LNHDA and CDR2 SQIVND (reference sequence). The CDR3 is 13 amino acids. The CDR3 loop reads CASNPRRNTEAFF. DNA for the CDR3: TGTGCCAGTAACCCTCGTCGGAACACTGAAGCTTTCTTT.

About this clone itself: The junction does not match germline at one end; this may be a read error. The CDR3 sequence: CASREGATGSGNTIYF. Here the CDR3 DNA reads TGTGCCAGCAGGGAAGGGGCGACTGGCTCTGGAAACACCATATATTTT. The chain joins TRBV6-1 to TRBJ1-3; possible D gene TRBD1, 5 bases. The CDR3 has 16 amino acids. Germline V gives CDR1 MNHNS, CDR2 SASEGT.